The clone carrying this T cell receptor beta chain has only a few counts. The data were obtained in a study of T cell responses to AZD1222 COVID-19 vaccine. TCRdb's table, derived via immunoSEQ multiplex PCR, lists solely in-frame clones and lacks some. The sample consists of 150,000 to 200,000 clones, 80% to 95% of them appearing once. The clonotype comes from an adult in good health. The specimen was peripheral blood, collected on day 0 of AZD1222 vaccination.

CDR3 sequence (DNA): TGTGCCAGCTCACCGTACCGGGACAGGGAGTCCCATGGCTACACCTTC. Its translation: CASSPYRDRESHGYTF. The chain joins TRBV18 to TRBJ1-2, with 9 bases aligning to TRBD1. Germline CDR1 is KGHSH and CDR2 is LQKENI. The CDR3 has 16 residues. V lost 3 bases and J lost 6; bases outside the gene matches: 11.